This T cell receptor (beta chain) was found in a study of blood T cell repertoires in COVID-19. Study in general: The study drew acute and convalescent COVID-19 samples from the United States, Italy and Spain. T cells, B-cell-depleted T cells, or PBMCs provided the cDNA or gDNA that served as material.

Germline CDR1 is SGHVS and CDR2 is FQNEAQ. The CDR3 runs 16 residues. With 1 base removed from V and 0 bases from J, the gap between germline ends came to 10 bases. The authors' processing: By means of reference gene primer amplification, nucleated cell counts were estimated. Data came from immunoSEQ multiplex PCR; TCRdb stores just in-frame clones and leaves some out. D and trimming were read from the DNA, whereas the V and J calls and clone size are those reported in that table. The sample has about 75,000 clones; around 79% are singletons. The clonotype originates from a woman older than 75 with active or convalescent COVID-19. This chain joins TRBV7-8 and TRBJ1-5; TRBD1 might be the D (5 bases). The sequenced sample was peripheral blood. The CDR3 spells CASSLVTGYSNQPQHF. In DNA, the CDR3 is TGTGCCAGCAGCTTAGTTACAGGATATAGCAATCAGCCCCAGCATTTT.